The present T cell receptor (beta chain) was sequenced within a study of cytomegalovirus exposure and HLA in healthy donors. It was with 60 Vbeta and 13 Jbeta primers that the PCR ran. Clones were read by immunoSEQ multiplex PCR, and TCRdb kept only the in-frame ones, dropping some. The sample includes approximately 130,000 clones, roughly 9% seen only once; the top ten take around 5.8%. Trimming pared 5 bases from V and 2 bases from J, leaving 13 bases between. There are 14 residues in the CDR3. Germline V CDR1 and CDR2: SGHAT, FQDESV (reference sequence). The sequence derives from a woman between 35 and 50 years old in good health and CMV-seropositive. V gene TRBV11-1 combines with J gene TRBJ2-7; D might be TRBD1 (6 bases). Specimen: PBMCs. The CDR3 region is CASSPQGPAYEQYF. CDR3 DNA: TGTGCCAGCAGCCCACAGGGTCCCGCCTACGAGCAGTACTTC.